This T cell receptor beta chain originates from a study of T cell responses to AZD1222 COVID-19 vaccine. Whole-study results and caveats: Donor demographics were predominantly white British with a female majority; clonal diversity may be underestimated.

The germline gives CDR1 SGHTA, CDR2 FQGNSA. V was clipped by 2 bases and J by 1 base, with 11 bases between them. This CDR3 spans 15 amino acids. Sequencing used immunoSEQ multiplex PCR; TCRdb keeps in-frame clones, though not all of them. Of approximately 79,000 clones in the sample, roughly 85% were seen once. A remark on this clone: Its antigen is not identified.

The sample was peripheral blood, taken 28 days after the second AZD1222 dose. The rearrangement uses TRBV7-2 and TRBJ1-1; tentative D call: TRBD1 (5 bases). This sequence was found in an adult who received the AZD1222 COVID-19 vaccine. The CDR3 DNA reads TGTGCCAGCAGCTTAAATGCAGGGTGGAACACTGAAGCTTTCTTT. Translating gives CASSLNAGWNTEAFF.